This T cell receptor beta chain came from a study of T cells after yellow fever vaccination. Production of TCR cDNA was by 5'RACE template switching, which also added a universal primer site and UMIs. TCRdb fed the 5' RACE reads into MiXCR, producing one record per CDR3 protein. Altogether 300,000 to 400,000 distinct CDR3 sequences are present, around a tenth being singletons, with the ten largest covering 3% to 4%. Points on this clonotype: The antigen remains unidentified.

Per germline, CDR1 LNHDA and CDR2 SQIVND (reference sequence). Trimming cost V 4 bases and J 6 bases; bases outside gene matches: 8. This CDR3 region has 15 residues. Overall study results and limits: Reappearing after the booster were most of the clones from primary vaccination (roughly 95% CD4, approximately 89% CD8). Sorted repertoires could include abundant contaminating clonotypes from bulk cells. It was the secondary response that reached its peak faster, day 5 versus 15, but it was weaker.

The sequence came from a man between 18 and 29 years old who received the YFV17D yellow fever vaccine. The sample here was CD4+ T cells sorted from PBMCs, taken 45 days after the yellow fever booster vaccination. The chain is built from TRBV19 and TRBJ1-5, with 8 nucleotides matching TRBD1. The CDR3 nucleotides are TGTGCCAGTAGTAGGATACAGGGGGGTTCTCAGCCCCAGCATTTT. This translates into CASSRIQGGSQPQHF.